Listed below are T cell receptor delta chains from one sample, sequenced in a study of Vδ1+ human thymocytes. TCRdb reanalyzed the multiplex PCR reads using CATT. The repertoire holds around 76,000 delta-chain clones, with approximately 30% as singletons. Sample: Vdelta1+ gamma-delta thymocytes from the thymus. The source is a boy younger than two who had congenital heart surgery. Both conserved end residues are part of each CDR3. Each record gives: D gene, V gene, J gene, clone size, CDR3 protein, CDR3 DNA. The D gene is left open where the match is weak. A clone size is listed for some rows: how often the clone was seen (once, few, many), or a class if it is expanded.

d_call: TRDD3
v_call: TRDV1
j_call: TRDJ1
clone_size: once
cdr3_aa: CALGNPNTLGDKKGKLIF
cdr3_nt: TGTGCTCTTGGGAATCCTAATACCCTGGGGGATAAGAAGGGTAAACTCATCTTT

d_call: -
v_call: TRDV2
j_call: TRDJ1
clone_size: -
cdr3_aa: CACDTRSYVLGAYTDKLIF
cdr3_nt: TGTGCCTGTGACACCCGTTCCTACGTACTGGGGGCTTACACCGATAAACTCATCTTT

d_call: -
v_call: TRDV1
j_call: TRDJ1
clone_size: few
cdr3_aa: CALGEVSPLVLYTDKLIF
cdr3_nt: TGTGCTCTTGGGGAAGTATCCCCACTGGTCTTGTACACCGATAAACTCATCTTT

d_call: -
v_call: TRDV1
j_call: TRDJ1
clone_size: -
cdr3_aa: CALGERVISPGGDKLIF
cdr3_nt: TGTGCTCTTGGGGAACGGGTTATTTCCCCGGGGGGCGATAAACTCATCTTT

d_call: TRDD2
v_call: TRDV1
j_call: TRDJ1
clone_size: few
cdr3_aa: CALGDLLPPSGRLIF
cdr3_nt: TGTGCTCTTGGGGACCTCCTTCCTCCGTCAGGTAGACTCATCTTT

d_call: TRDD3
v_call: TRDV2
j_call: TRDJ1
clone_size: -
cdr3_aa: CACERNWGIKERLIF
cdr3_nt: TGTGCCTGTGAAAGGAACTGGGGGATAAAAGAAAGACTCATCTTT

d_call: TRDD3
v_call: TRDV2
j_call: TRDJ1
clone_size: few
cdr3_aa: CACDTTGGYDKLTF
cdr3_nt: TGTGCCTGTGACACTACTGGGGGATACGATAAACTCACCTTT

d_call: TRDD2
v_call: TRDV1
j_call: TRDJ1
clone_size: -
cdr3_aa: CALGIWPSYVSERMTTKLIF
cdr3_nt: TGTGCTCTTGGGATATGGCCTTCCTACGTTTCTGAACGGATGACCACCAAACTCATCTTT

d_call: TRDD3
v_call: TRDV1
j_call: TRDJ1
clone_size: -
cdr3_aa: CALGERSGGYLTIYTDKLIF
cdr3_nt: TGTGCTCTTGGGGAACGTTCTGGGGGATACTTGACAATTTACACCGATAAACTCATCTTT

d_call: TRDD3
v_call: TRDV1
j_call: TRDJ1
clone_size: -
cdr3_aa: CALGLTNLEELGAKGLRVTDKLIF
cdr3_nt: TGTGCTCTTGGTCTGACTAATCTTGAGGAACTGGGGGCTAAAGGGTTGAGGGTCACCGATAAACTCATCTTT

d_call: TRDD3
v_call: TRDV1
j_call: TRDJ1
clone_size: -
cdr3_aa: CALGELNAAWGIPSWYTDKLIF
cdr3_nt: TGTGCTCTTGGGGAACTGAACGCTGCGTGGGGGATACCCTCGTGGTACACCGATAAACTCATCTTT

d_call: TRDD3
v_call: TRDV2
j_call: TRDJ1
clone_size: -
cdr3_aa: CARQGWGIQEYTDKLIF
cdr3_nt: TGTGCCCGCCAGGGCTGGGGGATACAAGAGTACACCGATAAACTCATCTTT

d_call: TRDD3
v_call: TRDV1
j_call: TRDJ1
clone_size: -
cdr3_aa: CALGELILPYWGILHLIF
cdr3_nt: TGTGCTCTTGGGGAACTCATCCTACCGTACTGGGGGATACTTCACCTCATCTTT

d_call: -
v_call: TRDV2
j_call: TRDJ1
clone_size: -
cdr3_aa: CATARLGVGSTDKLIF
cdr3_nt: TGTGCCACCGCGAGGCTGGGCGTGGGATCTACCGATAAACTCATCTTT

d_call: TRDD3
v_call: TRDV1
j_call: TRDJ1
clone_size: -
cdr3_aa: CALGELIRLQRAYWGNHTDKLIF
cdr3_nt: TGTGCTCTTGGGGAACTGATCAGGCTCCAGCGGGCGTACTGGGGGAATCACACCGATAAACTCATCTTT

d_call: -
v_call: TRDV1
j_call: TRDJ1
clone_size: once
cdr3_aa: CALGDPSYAPLQNVLLIF
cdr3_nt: TGTGCTCTTGGGGATCCATCCTACGCTCCGCTGCAAAACGTTTTACTCATCTTT

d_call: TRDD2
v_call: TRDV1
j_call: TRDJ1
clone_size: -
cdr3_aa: CALGELPTEGTEAYTDKLIF
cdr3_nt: TGTGCTCTTGGGGAGCTTCCTACTGAGGGGACGGAGGCCTACACCGATAAACTCATCTTT

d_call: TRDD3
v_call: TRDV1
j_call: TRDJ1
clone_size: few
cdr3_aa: CALGELSRTGGSEVGKLIF
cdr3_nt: TGTGCTCTTGGGGAACTCAGTCGTACTGGGGGATCAGAGGTGGGTAAACTCATCTTT

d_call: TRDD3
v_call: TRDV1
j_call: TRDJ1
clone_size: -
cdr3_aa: CALARPVTGGFFPYTDKLIF
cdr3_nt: TGTGCTCTTGCAAGGCCTGTAACTGGGGGATTCTTTCCGTACACCGATAAACTCATCTTT

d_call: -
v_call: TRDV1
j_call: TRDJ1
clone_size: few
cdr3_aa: CALGDPKRFPLSVPDKLIF
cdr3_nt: TGTGCTCTTGGGGACCCCAAACGTTTCCCCTTGTCGGTACCCGATAAACTCATCTTT

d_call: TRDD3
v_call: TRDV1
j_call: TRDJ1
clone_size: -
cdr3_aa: CALGESPHQTTALGDTRDKLIF
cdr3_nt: TGTGCTCTTGGGGAGTCTCCCCACCAAACCACTGCTCTGGGGGATACGAGGGATAAACTCATCTTT

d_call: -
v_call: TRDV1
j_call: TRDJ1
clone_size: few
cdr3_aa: CALGERSVDFGDTDKLIF
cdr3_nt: TGTGCTCTTGGGGAACGGTCAGTCGACTTCGGTGACACCGATAAACTCATCTTT

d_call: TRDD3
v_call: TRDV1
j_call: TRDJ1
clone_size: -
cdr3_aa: CALGALPPTTLRPGGYLFTDKLIF
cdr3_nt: TGTGCTCTTGGGGCGCTTCCCCCCACGACCCTTAGACCTGGGGGATACCTATTTACCGATAAACTCATCTTT

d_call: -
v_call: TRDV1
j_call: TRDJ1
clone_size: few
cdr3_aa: CALGKRSVGGNTDKPIF
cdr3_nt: TGTGCTCTTGGTAAGCGTTCCGTCGGGGGAAACACCGATAAACCCATCTTT

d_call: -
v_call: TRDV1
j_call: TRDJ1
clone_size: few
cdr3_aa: CALGELNLGGAYTDKLIF
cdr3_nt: TGTGCTCTTGGGGAACTCAACCTCGGGGGGGCCTACACCGATAAACTCATCTTT

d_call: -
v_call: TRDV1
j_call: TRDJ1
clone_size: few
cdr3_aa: CALGGTFLRVLGVSYTDKLIF
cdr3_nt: TGTGCTCTTGGGGGGACCTTCCTACGCGTACTGGGGGTCTCGTACACCGATAAACTCATCTTT

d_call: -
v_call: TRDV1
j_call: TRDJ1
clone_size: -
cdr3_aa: CALGQKGVPGDNTDKLIF
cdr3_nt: TGTGCTCTTGGGCAAAAAGGGGTTCCGGGGGACAACACCGATAAACTCATCTTT

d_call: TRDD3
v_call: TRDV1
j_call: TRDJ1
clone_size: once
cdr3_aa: CALGDTMGTGGHRPQGPHKLIF
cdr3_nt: TGTGCTCTTGGGGATACGATGGGTACTGGGGGCCACAGACCACAAGGGCCCCATAAGCTCATCTTT

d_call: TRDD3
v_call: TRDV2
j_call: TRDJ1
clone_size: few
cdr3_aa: CACDQGTGGCAYTDKLIF
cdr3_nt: TGTGCCTGTGACCAAGGTACTGGGGGATGCGCGTACACCGATAAACTCATCTTT

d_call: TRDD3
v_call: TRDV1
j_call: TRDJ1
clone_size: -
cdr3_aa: CALGDASGGYLCVLGDTENYYPLPYTDKLIF
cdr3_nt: TGTGCTCTTGGGGACGCCTCCGGGGGTTATCTCTGTGTCCTGGGGGATACGGAGAACTATTATCCCCTACCGTACACCGATAAACTCATCTTT

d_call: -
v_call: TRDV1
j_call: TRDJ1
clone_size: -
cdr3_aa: CALGDTSYTDKLIF
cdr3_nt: TGTGCTCTTGGGGACACATCCTACACCGATAAACTCATCTTT

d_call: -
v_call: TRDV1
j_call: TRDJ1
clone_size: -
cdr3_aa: CALGADFLSRDTRQDHKLIF
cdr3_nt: TGTGCTCTTGGGGCTGACTTCCTATCAAGGGATACGCGACAGGACCATAAACTCATCTTT

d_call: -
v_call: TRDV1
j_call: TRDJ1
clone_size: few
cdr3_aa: CALGERKALHSGGPLLYTDKLIF
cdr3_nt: TGTGCTCTTGGGGAACGGAAGGCCCTACACTCCGGGGGTCCTCTCTTGTACACCGATAAACTCATCTTT

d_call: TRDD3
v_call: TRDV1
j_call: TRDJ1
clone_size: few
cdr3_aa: CALGALSPSPGGYRLYTDKLIF
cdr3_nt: TGTGCTCTTGGGGCTCTCTCCCCTTCCCCTGGGGGATACCGCCTGTACACCGATAAACTCATCTTT

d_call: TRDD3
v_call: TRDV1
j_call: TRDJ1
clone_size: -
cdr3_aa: CALGEELRWIRPEADKLIF
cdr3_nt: TGTGCTCTTGGGGAAGAGCTACGCTGGATACGCCCTGAAGCCGATAAACTCATCTTT

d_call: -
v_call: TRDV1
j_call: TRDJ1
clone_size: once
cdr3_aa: CALGAPSYVGDTSVDKLIF
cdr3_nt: TGTGCTCTTGGGGCACCTTCCTACGTGGGGGATACTTCAGTCGATAAACTCATCTTT

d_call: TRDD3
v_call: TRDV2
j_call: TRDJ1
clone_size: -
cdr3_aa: CACDTTDLGDTHTDELIF
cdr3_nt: TGTGCCTGTGACACTACGGATCTGGGGGATACACACACCGATGAACTCATCTTT

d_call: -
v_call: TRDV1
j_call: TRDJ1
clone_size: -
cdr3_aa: CALGERPDGTDKLIF
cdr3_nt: TGTGCTCTTGGGGAACGTCCCGATGGCACCGATAAACTCATCTTT

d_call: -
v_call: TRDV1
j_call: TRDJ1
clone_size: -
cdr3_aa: CALLAPQLPTLLGDHTDKLIF
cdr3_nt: TGTGCTCTATTAGCTCCCCAACTTCCTACTCTACTGGGGGACCACACCGATAAACTCATCTTT

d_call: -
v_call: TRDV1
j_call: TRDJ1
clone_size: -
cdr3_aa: CALGELLPSKPHDKLIF
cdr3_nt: TGTGCTCTTGGGGAACTCTTGCCTTCCAAACCCCACGATAAACTCATCTTT

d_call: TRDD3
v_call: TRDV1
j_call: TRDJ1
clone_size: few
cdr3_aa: CALGERALLQCTGGYELDTDKLIF
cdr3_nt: TGTGCTCTTGGGGAACGCGCCCTTCTACAATGCACTGGGGGATACGAGTTGGACACCGATAAACTCATCTTT

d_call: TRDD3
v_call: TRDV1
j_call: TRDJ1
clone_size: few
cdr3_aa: CALARALRSVLGDTRIQGRTDKLIF
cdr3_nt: TGTGCTCTTGCACGTGCGTTAAGGTCCGTACTGGGGGATACGCGTATCCAAGGGCGTACCGATAAACTCATCTTT

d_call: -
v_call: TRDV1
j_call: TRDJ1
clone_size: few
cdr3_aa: CALGEGHYRLGHSRVYPDKLIF
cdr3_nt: TGTGCTCTTGGGGAAGGTCATTATCGCCTGGGACACTCTAGGGTGTACCCCGATAAACTCATCTTT

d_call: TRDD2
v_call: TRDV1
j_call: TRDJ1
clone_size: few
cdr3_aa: CALGEISYADLMYTDKLIF
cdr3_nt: TGTGCTCTTGGGGAAATTTCCTACGCGGATTTAATGTACACCGATAAACTCATCTTT

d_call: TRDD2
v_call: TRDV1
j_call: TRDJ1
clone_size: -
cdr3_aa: CALGGCLPTPLGGFKGTDKLIF
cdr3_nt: TGTGCTCTTGGGGGCTGCCTTCCTACCCCTCTGGGGGGTTTTAAGGGGACCGATAAACTCATCTTT

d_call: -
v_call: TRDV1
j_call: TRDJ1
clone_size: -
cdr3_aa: CALGELPTRTLGADKLIF
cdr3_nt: TGTGCTCTTGGGGAACTTCCTACTCGAACGCTGGGCGCCGATAAACTCATCTTT

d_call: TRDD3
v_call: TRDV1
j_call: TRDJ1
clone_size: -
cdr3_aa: CALGEPGSMGIRSLATDKLIF
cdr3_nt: TGTGCTCTTGGGGAACCGGGGTCAATGGGGATACGCTCCCTCGCCACCGATAAACTCATCTTT

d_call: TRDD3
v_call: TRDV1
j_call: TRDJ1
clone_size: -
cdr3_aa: CALGEPYPHTGGYPPEYTDKLIF
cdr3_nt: TGTGCTCTTGGGGAACCCTACCCACATACTGGGGGATACCCACCTGAGTACACCGATAAACTCATCTTT

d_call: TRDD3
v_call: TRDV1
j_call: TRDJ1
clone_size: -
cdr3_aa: CALGELPKVYWGIQRTDKLIF
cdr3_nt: TGTGCTCTTGGGGAACTTCCGAAGGTGTACTGGGGGATACAGCGCACCGATAAACTCATCTTT

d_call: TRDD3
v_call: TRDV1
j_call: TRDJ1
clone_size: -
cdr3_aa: CALGETYGGLLGGFRDKLIF
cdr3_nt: TGTGCTCTTGGGGAAACCTACGGCGGGTTACTGGGGGGGTTCCGCGATAAACTCATCTTT